This entry concerns a single T cell receptor beta chain. Time point reported: pretreatment peripheral blood. Diagnoses among patients were locally advanced or metastatic urothelial carcinoma. This specimen comes from a study of PD-L1 blockade in urothelial cancer. Study-wide background: Patients began atezolizumab, 1,200 mg intravenously every 3 weeks, at some point between 2012 and 2014.

Only in-frame clones appear in the TCRdb table, and some are missing; sequencing was by immunoSEQ multiplex PCR. The table lists around 40,000 clones, roughly 90% of them singletons, with around 11% in the top ten. V lost 4 bases and J 0 bases, leaving 13 bases between the germline ends. The germline gives CDR1 SGHRS, CDR2 YFSETQ. This CDR3 is built from 16 residues. This chain connects TRBV5-1 to TRBJ1-4; D perhaps matches TRBD1 (6 bases). The source of this sequence is a woman aged 55-69 years with urothelial cancer. The starting material was PBMCs, obtained around atezolizumab (anti-PD-L1) treatment. CDR3 DNA: TGCGCCAGCAGCAAGGGACGGACAGCAACTAATGAAAAACTGTTTTTT. The encoded protein is CASSKGRTATNEKLFF.